This TCR beta chain was captured by sequencing in a study of quantifying T cell responses using KT2 cells. Study-wide context: Reverse transcription used primers in the TCR alpha and beta constant regions. Findings and caveats of the study: Very high KT2 spike-in numbers caused saturation in KT2 sequence detection.

Known numbers of the T cell clone KT2 were added to PBMC. A range of KT2-to-PBMC ratios was made using fixed PBMC numbers. Each cDNA got a UMI-containing oligo ligated at its 3' end. The first PCR ran approximately 4 cycles with an equimolar RC1.1 and RC1.2 beta primer mix. Starting with the second PCR, alpha and beta TCR chains went through separate processing. A single record per CDR3 protein comes from TCRdb applying MiXCR to the UMI-ligation and nested PCR reads. Of approximately 46,000 distinct CDR3 sequences in the sample, around 10% were seen once. The sample holds many counts of this clonotype. Its antigen is currently unknown. The clonotype comes from a human donor. The sequencing sample was made of PBMCs spiked with cells of the T cell clone KT2.

The CDR3 nucleotides read TGTGCCAGCGGCTTCGAGGGCCTTGGTGAGGACGAGCAGTACTTC. Translation: CASGFEGLGEDEQYF. The rearrangement joins TRBV12-3 or TRBV12-4 to TRBJ2-7; the D gene is possibly TRBD2 (5 bases). This CDR3 is 15 amino acids long. V was shortened by 8 bases and J by 5 bases, with 22 bases between the two germline ends.